These 9 T cell receptor beta chains were sequenced from one sample in a study of T cell changes during pregnancy in multiple sclerosis. This table comes from immunoSEQ multiplex PCR, and its TCRdb copy is limited to in-frame clones, with some not included. The data contain about 72,000 clones, 90% to 95% of them singletons. The sequencing used peripheral blood, collected in the third trimester of pregnancy. These TCRs come from a female donor in good health, enrolled as a control in a pregnancy study.

This chain connects TRBV29-1 to TRBJ2-1, with 10 bases that match TRBD1. The V and J ends lost 6 bases and 0 bases, in that order; junction bases with no gene match: 14. The CDR3 extends over 18 amino acids. Germline loops: CDR1 SQVTM, CDR2 ANQGSEA. This CDR3 is CSVRTDRGGIGSYNEQFF. The CDR3 bases are TGCAGCGTGCGAACGGACAGGGGGGGGATAGGCTCCTACAATGAGCAGTTCTTC.

Note on this clone: Mismatch with germline at one junction end may stem from a read error. The rearrangement uses TRBV7-7 and TRBJ2-5, with a possible D match to TRBD2 (5 bases). CDR3 length: 15 residues. The germline V gene has CDR1 SSHAT and CDR2 FNYEAQ (reference sequence). The CDR3 DNA reads as TGTGCTAGCAGCCAACCCCTAGGAGGCGGAGAGACCCAGTACTTC. Its translation: CASSQPLGGGETQYF.

The chain employs TRBV5-1 and TRBJ2-5, with 8 bases matching TRBD2. Germline V CDR1 and CDR2: SGHRS, YFSETQ. Unmatched junction bases numbered 8, after V lost 2 bases and J lost 2 bases. This CDR3 is 16 amino acids long. The CDR3 region is CASSFGGSGAQETQYF. In nucleotides, the CDR3 is TGCGCCAGCAGCTTCGGGGGTAGCGGGGCGCAAGAGACCCAGTACTTC.

The chain joins TRBV5-1 to TRBJ1-1; D remains unclear. Per the germline V gene, CDR1 is SGHRS and CDR2 is YFSETQ. The CDR3 covers 13 residues. V was pared by 4 bases and J by 1 base, with 8 bases between. The CDR3 nucleotides are TGCGCCAGCAGCAGTACAGCGAACACTGAAGCTTTCTTT. Protein sequence: CASSSTANTEAFF.

The table lists this clone with a few counts. The chain employs TRBV18 and TRBJ2-6, with 9 bases matching TRBD1. The ends lost 3 bases at V and 0 bases at J; junction bases unmatched: 6. Germline loops: CDR1 KGHSH, CDR2 LQKENI. The CDR3 extends over 18 amino acids. The CDR3 loop reads CASSPPGQGLSGANVLTF. The CDR3 DNA reads as TGTGCCAGCTCACCCCCGGGACAGGGCCTCTCTGGGGCCAACGTCCTGACTTTC.

The chain links TRBV25-1 to TRBJ1-2, with 9 bases lining up with TRBD1. CDR1 is MGHDK and CDR2 is SYGVNS in the germline V gene. This CDR3 region has 17 residues. V dropped 1 base and J dropped 5; count of bases not matched to a gene: 11. This CDR3 reads CASSESGRTGELYGYTF. CDR3 in DNA: TGTGCCAGCAGTGAATCAGGAAGGACAGGGGAGCTTTATGGCTACACCTTC.

This clone was seen just once. This chain connects TRBV6-6 to TRBJ1-6; the match to TRBD1 covers 7 bases. With V trimmed by 3 bases and J by 4 bases, 3 bases remained unmatched. Per the germline V gene, CDR1 is MNHNY and CDR2 is SVGAGI (reference sequence). This CDR3 contains 15 residues. The CDR3 sequence: CASSYTGDYNSPLHF. The CDR3 nucleotides read TGTGCCAGCAGTTATACAGGGGATTATAATTCACCCCTCCACTTT.

This rearrangement joins TRBV11-2 to TRBJ1-3; unclear D gene. CDR1 and CDR2 (germline): SGHAT, FQNNGV. Between the trimmed V and J ends, which lost 5 bases and 8 bases, there was a span of 13 bases. The CDR3 spans 13 residues. The CDR3 sequence: CASSPRVVDTIYF. CDR3 nucleotides: TGTGCCAGCAGCCCCCGAGTAGTAGACACCATATATTTT.

The gene calls are TRBV29-1 and TRBJ2-1; 7 positions agree with TRBD1. This CDR3 region has 17 residues. Germline V gene data show CDR1 as SQVTM and CDR2 as ANQGSEA. The junction had 14 bases not matched to a gene; V was cut back by 6 bases and J by 0 bases. The CDR3 DNA reads TGCAGCGTCAACCTATCAGCCGACAGGGCCTCCTACAATGAGCAGTTCTTC. This sequence encodes CSVNLSADRASYNEQFF.